The clone carrying this T cell receptor (beta chain) was counted at least ten times. Its antigen is as yet unknown. This CDR3 spans 15 amino acids. The V end lost 0 bases, the J end lost 4 bases, and 13 bases lay between the germline ends. Per the germline V gene, CDR1 is SGHRS and CDR2 is YFSETQ. This specimen belongs to a study of T-cell reconstitution after alpha-beta-depleted transplantation in children. As it was prepared, the TCRbeta library received unique molecular identifiers. TCRdb reprocessed the PCR reads via MiXCR and lists one record per CDR3 protein. The sample has tens of thousands of distinct CDR3 sequences, under 6.5% seen once; the top ten hold over 25%. Study-level findings and limits: As was reported, about two months after transplant, alpha-beta T cells came from several hundred expanded graft clones.

V usage is TRBV5-1 and J usage is TRBJ2-5; D unresolved. Sequenced here: peripheral blood, sampled 60 days after TCRalphabeta/CD19-depleted stem cell transplant. The TCR was taken from a child under three years old who had a stem cell transplant for acute myeloid leukemia, so the T cells may come from the graft donor. The CDR3 DNA follows: TGCGCCAGCAGCTTGGGGGTCCAGAAGGGAGAGACCCAGTACTTC. This translates into CASSLGVQKGETQYF.